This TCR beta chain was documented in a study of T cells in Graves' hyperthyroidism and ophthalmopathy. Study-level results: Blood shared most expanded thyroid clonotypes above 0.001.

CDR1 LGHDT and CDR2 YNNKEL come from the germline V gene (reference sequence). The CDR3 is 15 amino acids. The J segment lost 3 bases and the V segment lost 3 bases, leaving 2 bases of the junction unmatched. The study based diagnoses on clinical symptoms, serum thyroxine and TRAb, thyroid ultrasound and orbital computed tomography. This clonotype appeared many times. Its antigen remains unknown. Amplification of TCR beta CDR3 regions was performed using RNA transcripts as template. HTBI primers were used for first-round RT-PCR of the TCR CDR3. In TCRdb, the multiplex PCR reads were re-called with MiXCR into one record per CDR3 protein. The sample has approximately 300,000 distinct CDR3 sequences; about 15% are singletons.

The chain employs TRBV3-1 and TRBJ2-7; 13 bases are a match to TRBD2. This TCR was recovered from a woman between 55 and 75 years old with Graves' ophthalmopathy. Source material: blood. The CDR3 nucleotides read TGTGCCAGCAGCCAGCGACTAGCGGGGGGCTACGAGCAGTACTTC. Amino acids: CASSQRLAGGYEQYF.